This T cell receptor beta chain originates from a study of blood T cell repertoires in COVID-19 (dated by TCRdb to between 2020 and 2021). Concerning the study at large: Samples from collaborators originated in the United States, Italy and Spain and spanned both the acute and convalescent phases of COVID-19. The material from the prospective study consisted of cDNA or gDNA derived from T cells, B-cell-depleted T cells, or PBMCs. Deeply sampled blood TCRbeta repertoires from subjects exposed to, actively infected with, or recovered from COVID-19 were included in the dataset. A freely available public database, intended as a resource for researchers studying the immune response to SARS-CoV-2, is where the repertoires were released. The samples were drawn from two sources: the first 160 participants of the ongoing ImmuneRACE study, and 1,000 to 1,500 subjects contributed by 6 global collaborators. A de-identified subject ID, COVID-19 status, age in years and sex were almost always included in the sample metadata. Where available, HLA class I and class II types were obtained from metadata supplied by the sample provider rather than from assay-based typing.

The immunoSEQ Assay, a bias-controlled multiplex PCR, was used to amplify TCRbeta CDR3 regions from genomic DNA. The study's own analysis went as follows. Nucleated cell counts per sample were estimated from amplification of reference gene primers within the assay. To quantify the absolute abundance of each unique TCRbeta CDR3 rearrangement, sequence reads were collapsed and filtered. Productive Simpson clonality was computed per sample as the square root of Simpson's diversity index over productive rearrangements. TCRdb stores this immuneACCESS table with in-frame sequences only. Part of the clones is absent; in the studies checked, under half of the shortfall reflects unresolved V genes, and no reason is known for the rest. V and J calls plus clone size are reproduced from that table; the DNA served to infer D and trimming. This sample is represented by about 72,000 clones; roughly 80% of them were singletons. Of the sample, 18% is held by the ten largest clones.

Each collaborating institution followed its own protocols to collect whole blood in K2EDTA tubes. For TCRbeta analysis, collaborator samples were shipped as frozen whole blood, as isolated PBMCs, or as DNA extracted from either sample type. Paper-wide results and their limitations: Clinical and demographic metadata were provided uncurated, with the amount varying by source and participant.

With regard to this clone: The target of this receptor is not known. The sample holds no much larger clone one base away, and base qualities are not on file.

The sequenced sample consisted of peripheral blood. This TCR was recovered from a human donor in a cohort sampled during active COVID-19.

The CDR3 region reads CASSVGQGVGEKLFF. The sequenced DNA is TGTGCCAGCAGCGTAGGCCAGGGGGTAGGGGAAAAACTGTTTTTT. Recombination connected TRBV9 to TRBJ1-4, with 7 bases aligning to TRBD1. The CDR3 has 15 amino acids, counting the end cysteine and phenylalanine. Of the read, only the CDR3 DNA is kept; its 45 bases are in frame from base 1. CDR1 and CDR2 are read off the germline V gene as SGDLS and YYNGEE. V trim: 0 bases; J trim: 8 bases; unmatched bases: 7.